Listed here is a single T cell receptor (beta chain). This specimen belongs to a study of blood T cell repertoires in COVID-19. Study-wide context: The samples span acute and convalescent COVID-19 from the United States, Italy and Spain. From T cells, B-cell-depleted T cells, or PBMCs came the material, which was cDNA or gDNA.

Source study methods: Reference gene primer amplification gave estimated nucleated cell counts. Only in-frame clones appear in the TCRdb table, and some are missing; sequencing was by immunoSEQ multiplex PCR. The DNA was the basis for D and trimming; V, J and clone size are from that table. Seen here are roughly 200,000 clones, about 87% observed once, and the top ten hold roughly 6.2%. The germline CDR1 and CDR2 sequences are SNHLY and FYNNEI. V trimming: 8 bases; J trimming: 7 bases; junction bases outside the gene matches: 7. This CDR3 is built from 12 residues. This receptor was obtained from a man in his 60s who had recovered from COVID-19. What was sequenced was peripheral blood. This sequence joins TRBV2 and TRBJ1-1, with TRBD1 matching over 7 bases. This chain's CDR3 is CASGGQAGEAFF. CDR3 nucleotides: TGTGCCAGCGGTGGACAGGCAGGTGAAGCTTTCTTT.